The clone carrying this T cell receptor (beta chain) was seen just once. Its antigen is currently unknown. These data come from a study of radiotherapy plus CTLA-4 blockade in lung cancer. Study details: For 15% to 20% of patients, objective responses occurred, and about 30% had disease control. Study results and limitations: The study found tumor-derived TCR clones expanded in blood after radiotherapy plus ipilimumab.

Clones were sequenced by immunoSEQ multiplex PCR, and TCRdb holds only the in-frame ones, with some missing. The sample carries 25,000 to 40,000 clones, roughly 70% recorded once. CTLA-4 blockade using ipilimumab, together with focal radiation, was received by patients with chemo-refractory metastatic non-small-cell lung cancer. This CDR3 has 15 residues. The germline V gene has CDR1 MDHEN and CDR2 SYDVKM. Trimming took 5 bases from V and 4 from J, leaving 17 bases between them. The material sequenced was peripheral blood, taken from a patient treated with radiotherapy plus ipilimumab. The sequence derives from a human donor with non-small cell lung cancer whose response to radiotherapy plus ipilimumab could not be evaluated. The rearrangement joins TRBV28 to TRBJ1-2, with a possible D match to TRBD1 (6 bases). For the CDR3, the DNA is TGTGCCAGCAGTGGTCCGGGACAAGGTGGCTATGGCTACACCTTC. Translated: CASSGPGQGGYGYTF.